This entry concerns a single TCR beta chain. The antigen is undetermined. The sample comes from a study of CXCR3-negative and CXCR3-positive naive CD8 T cells. Study-wide results and limits: Whereas both naive subsets had comparably high diversity, memory CD8+ cells had much lower diversity.

The method, 5' RACE with UMI labels, was used to prepare the TRB cDNA libraries. TCRdb reprocessed the 5' RACE reads and stores each CDR3 protein as one record, lacking DNA. Here the sample table reports more than 45,000 distinct CDR3 sequences. The CDR3 extends over 15 amino acids. CDR1 SNHLY and CDR2 FYNNEI come from the germline V gene. The clonotype comes from a human donor in good health. Some clones in this sample may be carry-over from other donors' samples. The sample consisted of memory CD8+ T cells from blood. The chain recombines TRBV2 with TRBJ2-3. CDR3 protein: CASGTGIPSTDTQYF. Filled out from reference TRBV2 and TRBJ2-3, the complete variable domain reads EPEVTQTPSHQVTQMGQEVILRCVPISNHLYFYWYRQILGQKVEFLVSFYNNEISEKSEIFDDQFSVERPDGSNFTLKIRSTKLEDSAMYFCASGTGIPSTDTQYFGPGTRLTVL.